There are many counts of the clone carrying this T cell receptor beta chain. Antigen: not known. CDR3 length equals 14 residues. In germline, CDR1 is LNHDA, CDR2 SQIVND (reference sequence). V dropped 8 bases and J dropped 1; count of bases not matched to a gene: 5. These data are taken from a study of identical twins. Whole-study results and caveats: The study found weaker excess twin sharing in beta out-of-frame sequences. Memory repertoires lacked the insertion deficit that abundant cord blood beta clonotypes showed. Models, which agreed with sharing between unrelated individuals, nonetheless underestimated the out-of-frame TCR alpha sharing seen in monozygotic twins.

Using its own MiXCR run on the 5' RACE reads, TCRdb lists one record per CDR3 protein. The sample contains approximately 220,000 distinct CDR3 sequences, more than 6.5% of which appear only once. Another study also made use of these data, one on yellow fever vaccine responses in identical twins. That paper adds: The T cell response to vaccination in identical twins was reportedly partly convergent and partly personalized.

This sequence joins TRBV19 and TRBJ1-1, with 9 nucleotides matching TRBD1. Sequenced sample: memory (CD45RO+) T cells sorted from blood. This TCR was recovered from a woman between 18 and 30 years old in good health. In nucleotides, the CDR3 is TGTGCCAGTGCCCCGGGACAGGGGAACACTGAAGCTTTCTTT. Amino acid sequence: CASAPGQGNTEAFF.